Listed below are T cell receptor beta chains from one sample, sequenced in a study of beta chain features in type 1 diabetes. The assay was immunoSEQ multiplex PCR, and TCRdb's table has in-frame clones only and misses some. The sample has roughly 160,000 clones, around 8% seen once. Material for sequencing was central memory CD4+ T cells from blood. The receptors come from a woman aged 35 to 49 with type 1 diabetes. The CDR3 runs from the conserved cysteine through the conserved F or W. Fields, in order: J gene, V gene, CDR3 protein.

>TRBJ2-3|TRBV30
CAWGVVGTDTQYF
>TRBJ2-1|TRBV29-1
CSVRHSGTDYYNEQFF
>TRBJ2-1|TRBV30
CAWSPTPGLADYNEQFF
>TRBJ2-5|TRBV9
CASSVRLAGETQYF
>TRBJ2-2|TRBV7-3
CASSLGLANTGELFF
>TRBJ2-1|TRBV5-1
CASSSPQSSGRTQFF
>TRBJ2-5|TRBV5-1
CASSSGETQYF
>TRBJ2-1|TRBV9
CASSVGTSGSNEQFF
>TRBJ2-5|TRBV6-1
CASSEVEGETQYF
>TRBJ2-2|TRBV5-4
CASSPVTGNTGELFF
>TRBJ1-1|TRBV5-1
CASSLFEVNTEAFF
>TRBJ2-7|TRBV5-6
CASSSGQVYEQYF
>TRBJ1-2|TRBV6-5
CASSPGTGLNYGYTF
>TRBJ2-3|TRBV7-7
CASSPNSGGAGDTQYF
>TRBJ1-1|TRBV16
CASSQSRGSGQLLAFF
>TRBJ1-2|TRBV28
CASSLLRDSRYTF
>TRBJ2-1|TRBV11-1
CASREGRVTYNEQFF
>TRBJ1-1|TRBV11-2
CASRRLQGTEAFF
>TRBJ2-2|TRBV2
CASSMDRGSTGELFF
>TRBJ1-1|TRBV5-1
CASSPRTGRDTEAFF
>TRBJ1-6|TRBV28
CASRPTGANYNSPLHF
>TRBJ1-1|TRBV7-2
CASSSSGGTEAFF
>TRBJ1-5|TRBV19
CASSSQGGSSLWPQHF
>TRBJ2-7|TRBV7-9
CASSSRGTGLNEQYF
>TRBJ1-5|TRBV9
CASSLQGTFQPQHF
>TRBJ1-5|TRBV19
CASAMYDQPQHF
>TRBJ2-1|TRBV19
CASSRTENEQFF
>TRBJ2-5|TRBV5-6
CASSLRGQGGFIETQYF
>TRBJ1-5|TRBV19
CASSTRTGERKPQHF
>TRBJ2-7|TRBV30
CAWTRLAGNYEQYF
>TRBJ1-4|TRBV4-2
CASSRQTKTLNEKLFF
>TRBJ1-4|TRBV5-1
CASRPTGASRSATNEKLFF
>TRBJ2-6|TRBV6-1
CASSGSGANVLTF
>TRBJ2-3|TRBV2
CASSFDFTDTQYF
>TRBJ2-7|TRBV28
CASSRGGSTDYEQYF
>TRBJ1-2|TRBV6-5
CASSYTTGRYGYTF